This TCR beta chain emerged from a study of cytomegalovirus exposure and HLA in healthy donors. Study background: The same platform was used for the 100 to 150 validation repertoires as for the 666 first-cohort repertoires, as reported in a later analysis. Whole-study findings and limits: Researchers counted 164 TCR beta chains as cytomegalovirus-associated.

The CDR3 has 15 residues. In germline, CDR1 is SGHRS, CDR2 YFSETQ. After removal of 3 bases from V and 5 bases from J, the junction contained 11 bases not matched to a gene. Regarding this clone: The antigen remains undetermined.

Assay used: immunoSEQ multiplex PCR; TCRdb lists only in-frame clones, some missing. Of 200,000 or so clones detected, approximately 80% appear once; the ten largest clones hold approximately 7%. This clonotype originated in a man aged 18 to 29 in good health and CMV-seropositive. Sequenced material: PBMCs. The chain uses TRBV5-1 and TRBJ2-7; 7 nucleotides align to TRBD2. CDR3 residues: CASSSPPAGVHEQYF. For the CDR3, the DNA is TGCGCCAGCAGCTCCCCACCTGCGGGAGTCCACGAGCAGTACTTC.